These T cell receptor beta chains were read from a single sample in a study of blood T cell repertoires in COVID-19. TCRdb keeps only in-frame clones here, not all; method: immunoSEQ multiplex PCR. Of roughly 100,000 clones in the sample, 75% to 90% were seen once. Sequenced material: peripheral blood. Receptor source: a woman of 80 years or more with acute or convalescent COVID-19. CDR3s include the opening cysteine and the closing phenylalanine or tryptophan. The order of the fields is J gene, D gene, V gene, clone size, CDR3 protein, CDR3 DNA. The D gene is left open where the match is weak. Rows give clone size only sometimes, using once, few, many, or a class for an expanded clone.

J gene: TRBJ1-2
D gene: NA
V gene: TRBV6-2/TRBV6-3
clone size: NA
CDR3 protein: CASSLPPGLNYGYTF
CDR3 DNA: TGTGCCAGCAGCTTACCCCCAGGACTTAACTATGGCTACACCTTC

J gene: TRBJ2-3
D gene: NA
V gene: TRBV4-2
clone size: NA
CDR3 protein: CASSEGQTITDTQYF
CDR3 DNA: TGTGCCAGCAGCGAAGGACAGACGATCACAGATACGCAGTATTTT

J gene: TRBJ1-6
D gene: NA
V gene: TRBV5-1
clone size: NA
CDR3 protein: CASSAWGDSASPLHF
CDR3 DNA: TGCGCCAGCAGCGCATGGGGGGATTCAGCCTCACCCCTCCACTTT

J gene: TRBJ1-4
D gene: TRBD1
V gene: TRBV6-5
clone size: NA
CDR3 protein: CASRVTDRGYEKLFF
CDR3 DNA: TGTGCCAGTCGCGTAACGGACAGGGGGTATGAAAAACTGTTTTTT

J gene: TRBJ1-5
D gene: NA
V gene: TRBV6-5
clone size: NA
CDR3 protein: CASSLGGSNQPQHF
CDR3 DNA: TGTGCCAGCAGTTTGGGGGGGTCCAATCAGCCCCAGCATTTT

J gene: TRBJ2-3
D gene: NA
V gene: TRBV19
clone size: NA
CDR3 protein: CASSQGPPDTQYF
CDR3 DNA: TGTGCCAGTTCTCAGGGGCCCCCGGATACGCAGTATTTT

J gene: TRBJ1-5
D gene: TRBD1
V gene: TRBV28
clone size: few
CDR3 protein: CASSRGQANEGPQHF
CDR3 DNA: TGTGCCAGCAGTAGGGGACAGGCCAATGAGGGGCCCCAGCATTTT

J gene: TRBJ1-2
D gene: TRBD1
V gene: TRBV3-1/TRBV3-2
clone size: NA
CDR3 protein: CASTLSGQVYGYTF
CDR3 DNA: TGTGCCAGCACCTTATCCGGACAGGTCTATGGCTACACCTTC

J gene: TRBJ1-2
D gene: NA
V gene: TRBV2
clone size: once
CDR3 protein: CASSLQGYGYTF
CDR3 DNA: TGTGCCAGCAGTTTACAGGGCTATGGCTACACCTTC

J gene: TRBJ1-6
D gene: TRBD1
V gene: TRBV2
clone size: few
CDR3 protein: CASSGPRQGLNNSPLHF
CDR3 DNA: TGTGCCAGCAGTGGTCCCCGACAGGGGCTCAATAATTCACCCCTCCACTTT

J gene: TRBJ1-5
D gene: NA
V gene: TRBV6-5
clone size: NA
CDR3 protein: CASRTGLGQPQHF
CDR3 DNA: TGTGCCAGCAGAACAGGGTTAGGTCAGCCCCAGCATTTT

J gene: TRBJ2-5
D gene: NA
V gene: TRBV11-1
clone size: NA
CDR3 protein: CASSSGPRTQYF
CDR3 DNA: TGTGCCAGCAGCTCTGGGCCCCGAACCCAGTACTTC

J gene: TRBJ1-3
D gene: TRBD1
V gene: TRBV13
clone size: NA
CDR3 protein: CASSWGQGGNTIYF
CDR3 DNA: TGTGCCAGCAGCTGGGGACAGGGGGGAAACACCATATATTTT

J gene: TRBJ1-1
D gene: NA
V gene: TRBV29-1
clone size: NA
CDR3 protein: CSVEETGMNTEAFF
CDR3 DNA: TGCAGCGTTGAAGAAACAGGTATGAACACTGAAGCTTTCTTT

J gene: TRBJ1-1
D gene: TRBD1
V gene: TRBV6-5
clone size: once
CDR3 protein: CASLGQRETEAFF
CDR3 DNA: TGTGCCAGCCTGGGACAGAGGGAAACTGAAGCTTTCTTT

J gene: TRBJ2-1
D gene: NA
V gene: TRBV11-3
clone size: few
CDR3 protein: CASSLDGGQTYNEQFF
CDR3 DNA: TGTGCCAGCAGCTTAGACGGGGGGCAAACCTACAATGAGCAGTTCTTC

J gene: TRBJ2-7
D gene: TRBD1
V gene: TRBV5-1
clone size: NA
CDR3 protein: CASSHQDRRTYEQYF
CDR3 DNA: TGCGCCAGCAGCCACCAGGACAGGCGCACCTACGAGCAGTACTTC

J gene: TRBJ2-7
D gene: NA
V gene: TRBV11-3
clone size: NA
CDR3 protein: CASSFRFTSYEQYF
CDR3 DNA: TGTGCCAGCAGCTTCCGGTTCACCTCCTACGAGCAGTACTTC

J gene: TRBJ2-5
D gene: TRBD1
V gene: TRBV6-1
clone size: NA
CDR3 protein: CASNERGRETQYF
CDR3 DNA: TGTGCCAGCAATGAAAGGGGGCGGGAGACCCAGTACTTC

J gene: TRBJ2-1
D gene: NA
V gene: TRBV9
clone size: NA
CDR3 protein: CASSVEWQSYNEQFF
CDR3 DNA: TGTGCCAGCAGCGTAGAATGGCAATCCTACAATGAGCAGTTCTTC

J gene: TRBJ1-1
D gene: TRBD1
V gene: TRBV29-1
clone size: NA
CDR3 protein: CSVPPGGRAFF
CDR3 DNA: TGCAGCGTTCCCCCAGGGGGGAGAGCTTTCTTT

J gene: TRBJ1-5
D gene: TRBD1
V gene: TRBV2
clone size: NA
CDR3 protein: CASSEGGQGGQPQHF
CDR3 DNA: TGTGCCAGCAGTGAAGGGGGACAGGGAGGACAGCCCCAGCATTTT

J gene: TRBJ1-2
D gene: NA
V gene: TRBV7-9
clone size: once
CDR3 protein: CASSPAWGQGYGYTF
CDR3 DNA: TGTGCCAGCAGCCCCGCATGGGGGCAGGGCTATGGCTACACCTTC

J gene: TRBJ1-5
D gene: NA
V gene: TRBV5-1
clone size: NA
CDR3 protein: CASSLSGGGHQPQHF
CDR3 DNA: TGCGCCAGCAGCTTGAGCGGGGGGGGTCATCAGCCCCAGCATTTT

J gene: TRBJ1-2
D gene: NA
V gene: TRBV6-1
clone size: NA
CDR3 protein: CASSEQGSIANYGYTF
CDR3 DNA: TGTGCCAGCAGTGAGCAGGGGAGTATAGCTAACTATGGCTACACCTTC

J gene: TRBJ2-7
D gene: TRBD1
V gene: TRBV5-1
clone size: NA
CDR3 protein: CASSLTPGQGYEQYF
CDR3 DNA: TGCGCCAGCAGCCTAACCCCGGGACAGGGATACGAGCAGTACTTC

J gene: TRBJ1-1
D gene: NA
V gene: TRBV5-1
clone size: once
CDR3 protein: CASSKIQKNTEAFF
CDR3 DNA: TGCGCCAGCAGCAAAATTCAGAAAAACACTGAAGCTTTCTTT

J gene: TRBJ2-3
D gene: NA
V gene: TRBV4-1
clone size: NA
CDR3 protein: CASSLLGLLDTQYF
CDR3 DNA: TGCGCCAGCAGCCTTCTTGGACTGCTAGATACGCAGTATTTT

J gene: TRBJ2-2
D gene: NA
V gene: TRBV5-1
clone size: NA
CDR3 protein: CASSPGHSDTGELFF
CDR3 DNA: TGCGCCAGCAGCCCGGGACATTCGGACACCGGGGAGCTGTTTTTT

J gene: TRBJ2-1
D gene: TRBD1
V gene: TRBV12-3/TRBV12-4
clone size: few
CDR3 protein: CASSFNRGAEQFF
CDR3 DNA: TGTGCCAGCAGTTTTAACAGGGGAGCTGAGCAGTTCTTC

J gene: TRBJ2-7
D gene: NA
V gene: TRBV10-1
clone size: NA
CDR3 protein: CASSESSHTYEQYF
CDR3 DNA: TGCGCCAGCAGTGAATCTAGCCATACCTACGAGCAGTACTTC

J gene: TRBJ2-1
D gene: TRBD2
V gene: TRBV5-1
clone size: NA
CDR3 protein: CASSLSGGSYNEQFF
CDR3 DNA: TGCGCCAGCAGCTTGTCGGGGGGGTCCTACAATGAGCAGTTCTTC

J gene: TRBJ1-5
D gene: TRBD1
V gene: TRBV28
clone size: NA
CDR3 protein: CASRGQGSNQPQHF
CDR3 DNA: TGTGCCAGCAGAGGACAGGGGAGCAATCAGCCCCAGCATTTT

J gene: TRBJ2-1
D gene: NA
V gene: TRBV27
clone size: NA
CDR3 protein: CASSFPGAAYNEQFF
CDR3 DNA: TGTGCCAGCAGCTTCCCAGGGGCCGCTTACAATGAGCAGTTCTTC

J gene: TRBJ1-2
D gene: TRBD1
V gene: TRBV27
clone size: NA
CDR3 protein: CASSADSTGYSGYTF
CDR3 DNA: TGTGCCAGCAGTGCCGACTCGACAGGGTATAGCGGCTACACCTTC

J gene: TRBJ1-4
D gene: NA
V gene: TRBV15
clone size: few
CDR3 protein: CATSRDQLISEKLFF
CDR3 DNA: TGTGCCACCAGCAGAGATCAGTTGATTTCGGAAAAACTGTTTTTT

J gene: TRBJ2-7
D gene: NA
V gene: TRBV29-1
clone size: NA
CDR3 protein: CSVSPGGYF
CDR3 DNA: TGCAGCGTTTCTCCCGGCGGGTACTTC

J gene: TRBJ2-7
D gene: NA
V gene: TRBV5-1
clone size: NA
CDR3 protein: CASSLGLGPTYEQYF
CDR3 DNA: TGCGCCAGCAGCTTGGGGTTGGGGCCGACCTACGAGCAGTACTTC

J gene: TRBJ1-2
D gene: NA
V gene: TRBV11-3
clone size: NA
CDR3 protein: CASSLGGGSNYGYTF
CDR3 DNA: TGTGCCAGCAGCTTAGGAGGGGGATCTAACTATGGCTACACCTTC

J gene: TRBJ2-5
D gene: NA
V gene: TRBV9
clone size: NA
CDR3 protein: CASSVATVKQETQYF
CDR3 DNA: TGTGCCAGCAGCGTCGCTACAGTTAAACAAGAGACCCAGTACTTC

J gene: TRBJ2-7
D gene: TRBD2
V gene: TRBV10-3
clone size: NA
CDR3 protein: CAISQASGGPLGQYF
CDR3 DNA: TGTGCCATCAGCCAGGCGAGCGGGGGCCCTCTGGGGCAGTACTTC

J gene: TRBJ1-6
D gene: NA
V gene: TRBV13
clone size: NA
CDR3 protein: CASSERQVSYNSPLHF
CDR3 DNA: TGTGCCAGCAGCGAGAGACAGGTTTCCTATAATTCACCCCTCCACTTT

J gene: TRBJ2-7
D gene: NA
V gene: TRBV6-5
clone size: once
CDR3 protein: CASTLQGSSYEQYF
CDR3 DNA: TGTGCCAGCACCCTTCAGGGCTCCTCCTACGAGCAGTACTTC

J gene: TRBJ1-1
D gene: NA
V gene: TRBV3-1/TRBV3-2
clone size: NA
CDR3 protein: CASSQGAGIEAFF
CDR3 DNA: TGTGCCAGCAGCCAAGGCGCAGGCATTGAAGCTTTCTTT

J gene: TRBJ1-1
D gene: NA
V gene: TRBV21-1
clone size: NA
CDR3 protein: CASSKVGTGMNTEAFF
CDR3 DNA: TGTGCCAGCAGCAAAGTGGGGACAGGGATGAACACTGAAGCTTTCTTT

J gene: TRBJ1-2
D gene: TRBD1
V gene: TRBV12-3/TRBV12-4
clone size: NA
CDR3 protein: CASSYRQGRGYTF
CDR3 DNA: TGTGCCAGCAGTTACCGACAGGGGCGGGGCTACACCTTC

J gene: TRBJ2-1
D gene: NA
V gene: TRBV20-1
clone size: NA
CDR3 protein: CSASWVAAGEQFF
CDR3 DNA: TGCAGTGCTAGTTGGGTTGCGGCGGGGGAGCAGTTCTTC

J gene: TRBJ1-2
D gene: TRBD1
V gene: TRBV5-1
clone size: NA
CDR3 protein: CASSLGGFYGYTF
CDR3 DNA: TGCGCCAGCAGCCTAGGGGGCTTCTATGGCTACACCTTC

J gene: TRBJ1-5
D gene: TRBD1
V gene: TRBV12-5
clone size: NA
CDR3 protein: CASGLLQGYSNQPQHF
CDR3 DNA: TGTGCTAGTGGTTTGTTACAGGGGTATAGCAATCAGCCCCAGCATTTT

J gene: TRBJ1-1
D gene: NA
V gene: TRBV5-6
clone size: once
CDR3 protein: CASSLGQKNTEAFF
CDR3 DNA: TGTGCCAGCAGCTTGGGACAGAAGAACACTGAAGCTTTCTTT

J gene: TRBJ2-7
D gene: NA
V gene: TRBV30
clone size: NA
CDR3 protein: CAWSRQDEQYF
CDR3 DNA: TGTGCCTGGTCAAGACAGGACGAGCAGTACTTC

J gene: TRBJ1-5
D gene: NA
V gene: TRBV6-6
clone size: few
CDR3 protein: CAGRGTGNQPQHF
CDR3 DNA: TGTGCCGGGCGGGGAACGGGAAATCAGCCCCAGCATTTT

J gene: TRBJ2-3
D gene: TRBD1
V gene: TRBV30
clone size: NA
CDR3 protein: CAWNDRGLADTQYF
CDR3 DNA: TGTGCCTGGAATGACAGGGGGCTGGCAGATACGCAGTATTTT

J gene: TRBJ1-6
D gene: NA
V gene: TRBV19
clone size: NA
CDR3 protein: CASSNRDWYSPLHF
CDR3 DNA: TGTGCCAGTAGTAACCGGGACTGGTATTCACCCCTCCACTTT

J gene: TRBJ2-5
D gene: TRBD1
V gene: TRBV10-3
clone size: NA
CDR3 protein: CAISMTGTQETQYF
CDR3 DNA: TGTGCCATCAGCATGACAGGGACCCAAGAGACCCAGTACTTC

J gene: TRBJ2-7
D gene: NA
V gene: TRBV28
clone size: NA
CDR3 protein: CASSLARDNRYEQYF
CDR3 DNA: TGTGCCAGCAGTTTGGCAAGGGACAACCGCTACGAGCAGTACTTC

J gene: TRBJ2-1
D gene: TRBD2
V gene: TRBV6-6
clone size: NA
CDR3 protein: CASSFSGANEQFF
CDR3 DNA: TGTGCCAGCAGTTTTAGCGGGGCGAATGAGCAGTTCTTC

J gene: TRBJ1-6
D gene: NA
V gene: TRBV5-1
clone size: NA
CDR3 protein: CASSLAAGAGSPLHF
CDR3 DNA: TGCGCCAGCAGCTTGGCCGCGGGGGCGGGTTCACCCCTCCACTTT